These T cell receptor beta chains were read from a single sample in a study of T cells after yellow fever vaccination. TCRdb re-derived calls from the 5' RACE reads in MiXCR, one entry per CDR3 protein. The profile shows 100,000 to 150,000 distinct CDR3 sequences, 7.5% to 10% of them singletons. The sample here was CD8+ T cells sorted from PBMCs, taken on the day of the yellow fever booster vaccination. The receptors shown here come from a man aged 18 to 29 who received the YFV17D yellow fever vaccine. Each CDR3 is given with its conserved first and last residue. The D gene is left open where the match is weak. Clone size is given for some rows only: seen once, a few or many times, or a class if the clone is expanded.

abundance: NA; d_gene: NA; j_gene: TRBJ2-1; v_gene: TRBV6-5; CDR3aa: CASSYPSPNNEQFF
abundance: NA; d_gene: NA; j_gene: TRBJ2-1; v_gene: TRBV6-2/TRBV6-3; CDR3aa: CASSYWGSGSEQFF
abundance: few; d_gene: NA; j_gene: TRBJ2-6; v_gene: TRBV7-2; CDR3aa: CASSSESSGANVLTF
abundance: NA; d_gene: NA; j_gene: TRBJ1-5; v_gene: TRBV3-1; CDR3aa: CASSQGRGRTNQPQHF
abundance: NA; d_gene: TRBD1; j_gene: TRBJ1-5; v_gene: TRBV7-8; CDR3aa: CASSSPGQAAYNQPQHF
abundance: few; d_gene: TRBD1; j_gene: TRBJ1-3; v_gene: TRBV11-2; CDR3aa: CASRHTGGGNTIYF
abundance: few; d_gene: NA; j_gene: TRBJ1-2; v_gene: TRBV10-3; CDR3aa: CAISDRPTDSNYGYTF
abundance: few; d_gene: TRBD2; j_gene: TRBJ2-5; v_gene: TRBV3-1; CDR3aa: CASSQGAGGQETQYF
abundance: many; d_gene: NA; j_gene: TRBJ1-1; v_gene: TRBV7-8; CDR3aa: CASSHIVQTGVAEAFF
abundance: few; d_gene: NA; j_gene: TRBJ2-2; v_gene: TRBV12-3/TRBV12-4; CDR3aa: CASSRQVYTGELFF
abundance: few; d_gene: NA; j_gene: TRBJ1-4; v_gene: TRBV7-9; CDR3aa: CASSPRDEYEKLFF
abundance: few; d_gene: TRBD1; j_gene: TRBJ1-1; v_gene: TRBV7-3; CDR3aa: CASSFGTGATEAFF
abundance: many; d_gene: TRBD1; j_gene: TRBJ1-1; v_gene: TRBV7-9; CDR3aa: CASSSPMTGKMNTEAFF
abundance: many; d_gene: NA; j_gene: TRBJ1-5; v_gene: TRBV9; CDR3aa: CASSLGGPDQPQHF
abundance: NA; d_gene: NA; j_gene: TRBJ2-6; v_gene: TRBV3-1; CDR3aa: CASSQERRDAGRWASGANVLTF
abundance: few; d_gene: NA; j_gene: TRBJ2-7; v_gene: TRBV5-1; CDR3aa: CASSSGGLLFYEQYF
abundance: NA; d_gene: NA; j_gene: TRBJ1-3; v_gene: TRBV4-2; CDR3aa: CASSQEWGSSGNTIYF
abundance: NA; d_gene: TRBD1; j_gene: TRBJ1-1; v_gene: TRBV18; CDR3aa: CASSPRTGWNTEAFF
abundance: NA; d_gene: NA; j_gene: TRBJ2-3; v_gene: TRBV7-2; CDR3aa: CASSLPRDSPWADTQYF
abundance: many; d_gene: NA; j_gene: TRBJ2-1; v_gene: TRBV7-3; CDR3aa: CASSLNPSYNEQFF
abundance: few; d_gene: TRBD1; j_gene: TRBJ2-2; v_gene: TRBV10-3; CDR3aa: CAISESRGQGANTGELFF
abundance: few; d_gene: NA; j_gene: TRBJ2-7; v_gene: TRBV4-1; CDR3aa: CASSQFQASSYEQYF
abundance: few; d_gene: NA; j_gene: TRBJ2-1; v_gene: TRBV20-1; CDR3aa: CSASEISSSYNEQFF
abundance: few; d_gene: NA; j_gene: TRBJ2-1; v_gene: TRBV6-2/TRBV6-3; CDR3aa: CASSYYQGDEQFF
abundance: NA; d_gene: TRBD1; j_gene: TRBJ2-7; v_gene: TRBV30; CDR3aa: CARGLGYEQYF
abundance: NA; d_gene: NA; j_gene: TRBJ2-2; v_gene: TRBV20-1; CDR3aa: CSAIRDRELFF
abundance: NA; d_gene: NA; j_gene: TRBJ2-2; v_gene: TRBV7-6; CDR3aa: CASSLARGAGYSANTGELFF
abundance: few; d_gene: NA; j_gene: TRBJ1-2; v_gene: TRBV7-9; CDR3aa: CASRWTASYGYTF
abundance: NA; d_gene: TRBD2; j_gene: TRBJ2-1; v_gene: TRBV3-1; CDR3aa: CASSPAGLAGAYNEQFF
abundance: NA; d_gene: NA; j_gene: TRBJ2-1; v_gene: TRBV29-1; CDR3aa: CSVDPDYLYNEQFF
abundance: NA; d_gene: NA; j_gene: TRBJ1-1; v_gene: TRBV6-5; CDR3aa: CASSYGRAVTEAFF
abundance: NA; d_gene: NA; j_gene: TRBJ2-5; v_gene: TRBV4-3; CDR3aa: CASSQEQAEGNAPLETQYF
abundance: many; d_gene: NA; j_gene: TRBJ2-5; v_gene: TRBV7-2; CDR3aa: CASSVDRVGTHQETQYF
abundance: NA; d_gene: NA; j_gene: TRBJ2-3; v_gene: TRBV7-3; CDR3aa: CASSLTGGPDTQYF
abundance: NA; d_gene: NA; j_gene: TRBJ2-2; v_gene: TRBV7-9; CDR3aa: CASSPPLPGGKANTGELFF
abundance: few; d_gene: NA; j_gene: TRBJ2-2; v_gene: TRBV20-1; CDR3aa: CPVSGNTGELFF
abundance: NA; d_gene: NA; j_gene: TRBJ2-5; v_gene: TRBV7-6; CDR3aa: CASSLERSGLETQYF
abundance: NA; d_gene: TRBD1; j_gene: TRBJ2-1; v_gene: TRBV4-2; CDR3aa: CASSHSEGTGEGNEQFF
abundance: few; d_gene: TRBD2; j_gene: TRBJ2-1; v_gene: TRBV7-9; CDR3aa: CASSVPTSGKRNEQFF
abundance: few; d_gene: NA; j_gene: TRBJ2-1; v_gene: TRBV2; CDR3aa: CAEFRPPNEQFF
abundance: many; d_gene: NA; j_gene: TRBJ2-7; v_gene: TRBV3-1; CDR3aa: CASSQSAGRYEQYF
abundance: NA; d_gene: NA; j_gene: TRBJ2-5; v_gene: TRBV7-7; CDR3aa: CASSSTGWSTQYF
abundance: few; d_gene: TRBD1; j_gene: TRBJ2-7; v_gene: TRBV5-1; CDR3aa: CASSEPGQVGMSYEQYF
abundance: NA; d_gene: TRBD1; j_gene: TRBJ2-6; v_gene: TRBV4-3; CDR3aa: CASSHKLTGGSGANVLTF
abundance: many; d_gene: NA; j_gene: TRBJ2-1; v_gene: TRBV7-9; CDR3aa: CASSLGSPASSYNEQFF
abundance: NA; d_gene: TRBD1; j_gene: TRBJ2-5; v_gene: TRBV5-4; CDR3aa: CASSLDLGQGEETQYF
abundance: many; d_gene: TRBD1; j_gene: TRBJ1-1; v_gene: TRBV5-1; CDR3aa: CASSFDFRDRELNTEAFF
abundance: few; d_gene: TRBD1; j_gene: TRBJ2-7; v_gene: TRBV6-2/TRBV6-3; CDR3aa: CASSYHRGYEQYF
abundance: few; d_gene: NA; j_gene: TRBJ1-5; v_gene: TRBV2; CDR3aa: CASSVYGQPQHF
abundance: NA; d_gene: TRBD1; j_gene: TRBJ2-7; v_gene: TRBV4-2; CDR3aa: CASSQLPGQGYEQYF
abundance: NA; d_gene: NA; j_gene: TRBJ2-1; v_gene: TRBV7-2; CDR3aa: CASSSAGQTTSEQFF
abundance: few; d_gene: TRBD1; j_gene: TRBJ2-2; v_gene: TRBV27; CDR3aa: CASRLSTGAFGGELFF
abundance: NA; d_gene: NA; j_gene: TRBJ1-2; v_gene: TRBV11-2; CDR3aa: CASSLGRDYGYTF
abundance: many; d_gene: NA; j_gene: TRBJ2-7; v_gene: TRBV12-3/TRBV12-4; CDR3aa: CASSVVRYEQYF
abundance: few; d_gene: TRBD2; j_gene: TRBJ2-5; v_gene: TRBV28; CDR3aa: CASSLPSGGSLETQYF